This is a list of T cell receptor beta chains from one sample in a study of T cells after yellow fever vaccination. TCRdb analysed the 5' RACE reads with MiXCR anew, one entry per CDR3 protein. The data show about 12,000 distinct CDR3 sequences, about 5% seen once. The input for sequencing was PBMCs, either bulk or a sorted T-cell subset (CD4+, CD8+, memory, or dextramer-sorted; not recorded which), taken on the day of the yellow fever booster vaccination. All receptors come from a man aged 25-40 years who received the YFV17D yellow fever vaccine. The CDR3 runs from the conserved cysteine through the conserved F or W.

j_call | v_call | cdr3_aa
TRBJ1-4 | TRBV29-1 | CSVGGRDIEKLFF
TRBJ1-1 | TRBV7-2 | CASSALHGTTEAFF
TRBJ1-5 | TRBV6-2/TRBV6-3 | CASTTGGFQPQHF
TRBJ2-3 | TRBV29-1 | CSVERGGPDTQYF
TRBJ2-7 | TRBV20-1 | CSAQASGRFYEQYF
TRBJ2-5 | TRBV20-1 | CSARDGGSRETQYF
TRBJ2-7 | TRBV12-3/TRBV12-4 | CASSLGVSYEQYF
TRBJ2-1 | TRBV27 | CASSLGQGGYNEQFF
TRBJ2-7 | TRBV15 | CATSRDPGREQYF
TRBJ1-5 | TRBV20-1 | CSASDLTHYSNQPQHF
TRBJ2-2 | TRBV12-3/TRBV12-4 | CASSVGWTSRSGELFF
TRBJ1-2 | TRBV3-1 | CASSQEGGRRHTF
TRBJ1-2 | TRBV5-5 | CASSPPQAYGYTF
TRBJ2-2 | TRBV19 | CASSNRYPGQTTDDTGELFF
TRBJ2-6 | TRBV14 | CASSQVGGSGANVLTF
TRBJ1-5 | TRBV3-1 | CASSQYSDQPQHF
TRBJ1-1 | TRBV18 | CASSQTGLTEAFF
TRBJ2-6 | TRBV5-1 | CASSLEGRGASANVLTF
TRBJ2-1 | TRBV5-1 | CASHDTSSYNEQFF
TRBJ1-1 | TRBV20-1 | CSAPRPGVTEAFF